This T cell receptor beta chain was obtained from a study of cytomegalovirus exposure and HLA in healthy donors. Study context: There were around 100 million unique TCR beta sequences, drawn from approximately 180 million T cells, in an earlier analysis. Within an early data release were about 90 million unique TCRs drawn from HLA-typed donors.

The germline V gene has CDR1 LGHNA and CDR2 YSLEER. With 0 bases removed from V and 8 bases from J, the gap between germline ends came to 13 bases. This CDR3 is built from 15 residues. Study-level findings and limits: A later analysis showed that HLA-associated TCR beta chains had undergone more clonal expansion than equally common others. TCR association rates varied by HLA locus in a later analysis, with DRB1 highest and HLA-C lowest.

On this clone: Antigen unknown.

Amplification used 60 Vbeta primers and 13 Jbeta primers. The method was immunoSEQ multiplex PCR; TCRdb's version includes in-frame clones alone and lacks a portion of them. The table records roughly 150,000 clones, roughly 87% of them present only once. The TCR was taken from a man aged 25-45 years in good health and CMV-seropositive. What was sequenced was PBMCs. The chain links TRBV4-3 to TRBJ1-4; no reliable D call. CDR3 in DNA: TGCGCCAGCAGCCAAGATGGCCGGCGGAGAGAAAAACTGTTTTTT. It codes for CASSQDGRRREKLFF.